This T cell receptor beta chain was retrieved from a study of T cell responses to AZD1222 COVID-19 vaccine. Study results and caveats: Mostly white British, mostly female donors; authors suggested clonal diversity may be underestimated. Reportedly, nearly half the spike-specific TCRs target unmutated variant regions. Researchers report vaccine-associated CD4 TCRs spanning spike, with dominance at 160-218 and 743-854. Once two AZD1222 doses were given, Spike-specific TCR breadth and depth went up.

TCRdb keeps only in-frame clones here, not all; method: immunoSEQ multiplex PCR. The profile shows 130,000 or so clones, 65% to 90% of them singletons. The V gene's germline CDR1 is SGHNT and CDR2 YYREEE (reference sequence). Trimming left V 0 bases short and J 0 bases short, with 7 bases between. This CDR3 contains 16 residues. This clone came up once. The antigen is unknown. The gene calls are TRBV5-4 and TRBJ2-6; D uncertain. Source: peripheral blood, taken 28 days after the second AZD1222 dose. This TCR derives from an adult who received the AZD1222 COVID-19 vaccine. The CDR3 DNA is TGTGCCAGCAGCTTGGCCAGGATCTCTGGGGCCAACGTCCTGACTTTC. It translates to CASSLARISGANVLTF.